The source of this TCR beta chain is a study of naive and memory T cell subsets. A UMI-containing oligonucleotide was joined by 3' ligation to the TCR cDNA template. Whole blood, 2 to 2.5 ml, came from adult healthy volunteers. CDR1 and CDR2 (germline): SGHNT, YYREEE (reference sequence). This CDR3 has 16 amino acids. V lost 4 bases, J lost 10 bases, and 14 bases stayed unmatched. Four PCR rounds used nested alpha and beta constant region primers plus the SP2 primer. Alpha and beta constant region primers primed reverse transcription for blood and skin samples. From the 5' RACE reads, TCRdb called clonotypes with MiXCR, one entry per CDR3 protein. The table includes roughly 48,000 distinct CDR3 sequences, 4.7% detected once.

The genes are TRBV5-4 and TRBJ1-6, with 7 positions matching TRBD1. This clonotype originated in a female donor in good health. CDR3 protein: CASSQDRGGAGSPLHF. CDR3 DNA sequence: TGTGCCAGCAGCCAGGATAGAGGGGGCGCGGGGTCACCCCTCCACTTT.